The 27 T cell receptor beta chains in this list originate from one sample, sequenced in a study of shared clonotypes between healthy human individuals. Clones were read by immunoSEQ multiplex PCR, and TCRdb kept only the in-frame ones, dropping some. Among approximately 530,000 clones listed, 90% to 97% were seen once. The sample taken for sequencing was naive CD4+ T cells sorted from blood. Subset reported: CD45RA+ positively selected. The receptors shown here come from a young woman in good health.

The rearrangement links TRBV6-5 to TRBJ2-4, with D possibly matching TRBD1 (5 bases). Germline-derived CDR1 and CDR2 are MNHEY and SVGAGI. CDR3 size: 15 residues. Trimming stripped 5 bases from V and 0 bases from J, with 11 bases between. The CDR3 loop reads CASSPDRLAKNIQYF. The CDR3 region has the DNA TGTGCCAGCAGTCCAGACAGACTAGCCAAAAACATTCAGTACTTC.

The V gene is TRBV16, the J gene TRBJ1-5; no definite D call. The germline V and J ends were trimmed by 4 bases and 0 bases, with 19 bases remaining between them. This CDR3 is 18 amino acids long. Germline V gives CDR1 KGHSY, CDR2 FQNENV. This CDR3 reads CASSPSAGASDSNQPQHF. The CDR3 DNA is TGTGCCAGCAGCCCGTCGGCCGGTGCGTCAGATAGCAATCAGCCCCAGCATTTT. The full variable domain, completed using reference TRBV16 and TRBJ1-5, is GEEVAQTPKHLVRGEGQKAKLYCAPIKGHSYVFWYQQVLKNEFKFLISFQNENVFDETGMPKERFSAKCLPNSPCSLEIQATKLEDSAVYFCASSPSAGASDSNQPQHFGDGTRLSIL.

V is TRBV19 and J is TRBJ2-1; 7 bases agree with TRBD2. The CDR3 runs 15 residues. Trimming took 2 bases from V and 2 from J; bases not matched to a gene: 3. Per germline, CDR1 LNHDA and CDR2 SQIVND (reference sequence). The CDR3 loop reads CASSISSGAYNEQFF. CDR3 DNA sequence: TGTGCCAGTAGTATATCGAGCGGGGCCTACAATGAGCAGTTCTTC.

This rearrangement joins TRBV23-1 to TRBJ2-1; 8 nucleotides align to TRBD1. TRBV23-1 is an ORF for which the function is uncertain. The CDR3 spans 15 residues. The J segment lost 6 bases and the V segment lost 6 bases, leaving 10 bases of the junction unmatched. DNA for the CDR3: TGCGCCAGCAGACGAAGACAGGGGCGAGGCAATGAGCAGTTCTTC. Amino acid sequence: CASRRRQGRGNEQFF.

The chain combines TRBV7-9 with TRBJ2-7; 7 bases agree with TRBD1. The germline V gene has CDR1 SEHNR and CDR2 FQNEAQ (reference sequence). The CDR3 runs 13 residues. The trim removed 4 bases at V and 4 bases at J, leaving 4 bases unmatched. The CDR3 nucleotides read TGTGCCAGCAGCTCTAACAGGGGTTACGAGCAGTACTTC. It yields the protein CASSSNRGYEQYF.

J is TRBJ1-1 and V is TRBV19; TRBD1 is a possible D gene (6 bases). This CDR3 spans 15 amino acids. V lost 0 bases to trimming and J lost 7 bases, with 15 bases between them. Per the germline V gene, CDR1 is LNHDA and CDR2 is SQIVND (reference sequence). CDR3 sequence: CASSIDRGGSSEAFF. In DNA form, the CDR3 reads TGTGCCAGTAGTATAGATAGGGGGGGGAGCAGTGAAGCTTTCTTT.

The chain has TRBV10-2 and TRBJ2-2; 14 bases line up with TRBD2. The V and J ends lost 10 bases and 7 bases, in that order; junction bases with no gene match: 5. The CDR3 covers 14 residues. Germline values: CDR1 WSHSY, CDR2 SAAADI. The CDR3 nucleotides read TGCGCCATGCGACTAGCGGGAGGGAACGGGGAGCTGTTTTTT. Encoded protein: CAMRLAGGNGELFF.

The genes are TRBV7-3 and TRBJ2-3; possibly TRBD2 for D (6 bases). Per the germline V gene, CDR1 is SGHTA and CDR2 is FQGTGA. CDR3 length: 13 amino acids. Trimming took 4 bases from V and 6 from J, leaving 11 bases between them. The CDR3 here is CASSYSGADTQYF. CDR3 DNA sequence: TGTGCCAGCAGCTATTCGGGAGCGGATACGCAGTATTTT.

The chain couples TRBV5-1 to TRBJ1-4; 8 bases align to TRBD1. This CDR3 has 16 residues. Trimming removed 0 bases from V and 7 bases from J; junction bases left unmatched: 8. CDR1 and CDR2 from the germline V gene are SGHRS and YFSETQ. The CDR3 nucleotides read TGCGCCAGCAGCTTGGGCCAGGGGGCTTCTCGTGAAAAACTGTTTTTT. Translated: CASSLGQGASREKLFF.

V and J are TRBV14 and TRBJ2-1; weak D call: TRBD2 (6 bases). Germline V gene data show CDR1 as SGHDN and CDR2 as FVKESK. V dropped 2 bases and J dropped 6 bases, with 26 bases sitting between them. The CDR3 has 19 amino acids. CDR3 protein: CASSQRGDGSSRLGNEQFF. The CDR3 DNA sequence: TGTGCCAGCAGCCAAAGGGGTGACGGGAGTTCTCGCTTGGGCAATGAGCAGTTCTTC.

V is TRBV10-3 and J is TRBJ2-7; D is undetermined. The CDR3 totals 12 residues. Germline V lookup: CDR1 ENHRY, CDR2 SYGVKD. The germline V and J ends were trimmed by 2 bases and 2 bases, with 4 bases remaining between them. The DNA for the CDR3 is TGTGCCATCAGTGAGGCCACCTACGAGCAGTACTTC. This encodes CAISEATYEQYF.

This chain connects TRBV6-1 to TRBJ1-4, with 10 bases that match TRBD1. The CDR3 has 15 residues. Germline V gives CDR1 MNHNS, CDR2 SASEGT. Unmatched junction bases numbered 6, after V lost 4 bases and J lost 7 bases. The CDR3 is CASSGGQGNPEKLFF. The CDR3 region has the DNA TGTGCCAGCAGTGGGGGACAGGGGAACCCTGAAAAACTGTTTTTT.

V gene TRBV7-9 combines with J gene TRBJ2-5, with D hard to call. Germline V lookup: CDR1 SEHNR, CDR2 FQNEAQ (reference sequence). Trimming pared 6 bases from V and 7 bases from J, leaving 18 bases between. This CDR3 region has 14 residues. The CDR3 nucleotides are TGTGCCAGCAGACGATTCGGCACCACGGCGACCCAGTACTTC. The encoded protein is CASRRFGTTATQYF.

The rearrangement joins TRBV7-2 to TRBJ2-7; 8 nucleotides line up with TRBD1. Germline CDR1 is SGHTA and CDR2 is FQGNSA. J gave up 2 bases and V 1 base, and 7 bases lay outside the gene matches. This CDR3 spans 16 amino acids. The CDR3 region is CASSLVLGQVPYEQYF. The DNA of the CDR3 is TGTGCCAGCAGCTTAGTGCTGGGACAGGTTCCCTACGAGCAGTACTTC. Supplemented by reference TRBV7-2 and TRBJ2-7, the full variable domain reads GAGVSQSPSNKVTEKGKDVELRCDPISGHTALYWYRQSLGQGLEFLIYFQGNSAPDKSGLPSDRFSAERTGGSVSTLTIQRTQQEDSAVYLCASSLVLGQVPYEQYFGPGTRLTVT.

The V gene is TRBV18, the J gene TRBJ2-7; 9 bases line up with TRBD1. Germline CDR1 reads KGHSH; CDR2 reads LQKENI. This CDR3 has 17 amino acids. V lost 1 base to trimming and J lost 1 base; unmatched junction nucleotides: 8. The CDR3 reads CASSPQRPGQGSYEQYF. The CDR3 DNA sequence: TGTGCCAGCTCACCACAAAGGCCGGGACAGGGTTCCTACGAGCAGTACTTC.

The V gene is TRBV11-2, the J gene TRBJ1-1, with 8 bases fitting TRBD1. The germline V gene has CDR1 SGHAT and CDR2 FQNNGV. The CDR3 sequence is 13 residues long. Unmatched junction bases numbered 8, after V lost 5 bases and J lost 9 bases. The CDR3 coding sequence is TGTGCCAGCAGCGTGAACAGGGGGAGGAAAGCTTTCTTT. It codes for CASSVNRGRKAFF.

The CDR3 DNA sequence: TGCGCCAGCAGCGCCGGACAGGGCTCCTACGAGCAGTACTTC. Amino acids: CASSAGQGSYEQYF. The chain has TRBV5-1 and TRBJ2-7; 8 nucleotides align to TRBD1. V trimming: 4 bases; J trimming: 0 bases; junction bases outside the gene matches: 3. The CDR3 is made up of 14 amino acids. CDR1 is SGHRS and CDR2 is YFSETQ in the germline V gene.

The chain carries TRBV27 and TRBJ2-5, with D possibly matching TRBD1 (6 bases). CDR1 is MNHEY and CDR2 is SMNVEV in the germline V gene (reference sequence). The V gene lost 2 bases and the J gene lost 4 bases, with 11 bases spanning the gap. The CDR3 is 14 amino acids. The CDR3 reads CASSLGSGAETQYF. The CDR3 nucleotides are TGTGCCAGCAGTTTAGGCTCAGGGGCAGAGACCCAGTACTTC.

This sequence joins TRBV30 and TRBJ1-3; D is ambiguous. Trimming pared 5 bases from V and 0 bases from J, leaving 8 bases between. CDR1 and CDR2 (germline): GTSNPN, SVGIG (reference sequence). This CDR3 region has 13 residues. The CDR3 loop is CAWQLSSGNTIYF. The CDR3 DNA is TGTGCCTGGCAACTAAGCTCTGGAAACACCATATATTTT.

This clone showed up just once. The V gene is TRBV5-4, the J gene TRBJ2-5; D unresolved. The germline V gene encodes CDR1 SGHNT and CDR2 YYREEE (reference sequence). V dropped 0 bases and J dropped 3 bases, with 12 bases sitting between them. CDR3 length equals 15 residues. In DNA form, the CDR3 reads TGTGCCAGCAGCTTGGCTCTAGAGGTAGAAGAGACCCAGTACTTC. Translation: CASSLALEVEETQYF.

The chain carries TRBV29-1 and TRBJ1-4, with 7 bases that match TRBD1. This CDR3 has 18 residues. The V segment lost 3 bases and the J segment 0 bases; nucleotides outside the gene matches: 13. The V gene's germline CDR1 is SQVTM and CDR2 ANQGSEA. The DNA of the CDR3 is TGCAGCGTTGACCTGGGACAGCCAGCGGGTGCAACTAATGAAAAACTGTTTTTT. Its translation is CSVDLGQPAGATNEKLFF.

The rearrangement uses TRBV11-2 and TRBJ2-1; the match to TRBD2 covers 9 bases. The length of the CDR3 is 15 residues. Germline V gene data show CDR1 as SGHAT and CDR2 as FQNNGV. The V segment lost 5 bases and the J segment 1 base; nucleotides outside the gene matches: 3. The CDR3 DNA sequence: TGTGCCAGCAGCGCTAGCGGGACATCCTACAATGAGCAGTTCTTC. Translation gives CASSASGTSYNEQFF.

J is TRBJ1-2 and V is TRBV19; 12 positions match TRBD1. CDR3 length: 15 residues. J was trimmed by 7 bases and V by 7 bases; bases with no gene match: 10. CDR1 LNHDA and CDR2 SQIVND come from the germline V gene (reference sequence). The CDR3 DNA follows: TGTGCCAGTAAGGGGACAGGGGGCCCCGTCGGTGGCTACACCTTC. Its protein product is CASKGTGGPVGGYTF. Full variable domain (outside the CDR3, taken from reference TRBV19 and TRBJ1-2): DGGITQSPKYLFRKEGQNVTLSCEQNLNHDAMYWYRQDPGQGLRLIYYSQIVNDFQKGDIAEGYSVSREKKESFPLTVTSAQKNPTAFYLCASKGTGGPVGGYTFGSGTRLTVV.

The table lists this clone with a count of one. The chain is built from TRBV11-1 and TRBJ1-3, with 8 bases identical to TRBD1. This CDR3 contains 15 residues. The J segment lost 0 bases and the V segment lost 6 bases, leaving 4 bases of the junction unmatched. Germline assignment: CDR1 SGHAT and CDR2 FQDESV (reference sequence). The CDR3 DNA follows: TGTGCCAGCAGACAACAGGGGGACTCTGGAAACACCATATATTTT. Encoded protein: CASRQQGDSGNTIYF. Using reference TRBV11-1 and TRBJ1-3 for the parts outside the CDR3, the full variable domain is EAEVAQSPRYKITEKSQAVAFWCDPISGHATLYWYRQILGQGPELLVQFQDESVVDDSQLPKDRFSAERLKGVDSTLKIQPAELGDSAMYLCASRQQGDSGNTIYFGEGSWLTVV.

This rearrangement joins TRBV11-2 to TRBJ2-1; TRBD2 aligns across 11 bases. Looked up from germline, CDR1 is SGHAT and CDR2 is FQNNGV. V was clipped by 0 bases and J by 5 bases; unmatched bases: 6. This CDR3 has 17 residues. The CDR3 sequence: CASSLDPGLAEDNEQFF. Here the CDR3 DNA reads TGTGCCAGCAGCTTAGATCCGGGACTAGCGGAAGACAATGAGCAGTTCTTC.

The rearrangement links TRBV11-3 to TRBJ2-3; D is ambiguous. The CDR3 contains 13 residues. Germline V CDR1 and CDR2: SGHNT, YENEEA. The germline V and J ends were trimmed by 6 bases and 0 bases, with 7 bases remaining between them. The CDR3: CASSPGSTDTQYF. CDR3 in DNA: TGTGCCAGCAGTCCCGGGAGCACAGATACGCAGTATTTT. Full variable domain (remainder filled in from reference TRBV11-3 and TRBJ2-3): EAGVVQSPRYKIIEKKQPVAFWCNPISGHNTLYWYLQNLGQGPELLIRYENEEAVDDSQLPKDRFSAERLKGVDSTLKIQPAELGDSAVYLCASSPGSTDTQYFGPGTRLTVL.

The J gene is TRBJ2-3, the V gene TRBV7-9; D not resolved. V was trimmed by 1 base and J by 4 bases, leaving 9 bases between them. This CDR3 has 14 amino acids. CDR1 SEHNR and CDR2 FQNEAQ come from the germline V gene (reference sequence). The chain's CDR3 is CASSLGQAADTQYF. CDR3 nucleotides: TGTGCCAGCAGCTTAGGTCAGGCAGCAGATACGCAGTATTTT.